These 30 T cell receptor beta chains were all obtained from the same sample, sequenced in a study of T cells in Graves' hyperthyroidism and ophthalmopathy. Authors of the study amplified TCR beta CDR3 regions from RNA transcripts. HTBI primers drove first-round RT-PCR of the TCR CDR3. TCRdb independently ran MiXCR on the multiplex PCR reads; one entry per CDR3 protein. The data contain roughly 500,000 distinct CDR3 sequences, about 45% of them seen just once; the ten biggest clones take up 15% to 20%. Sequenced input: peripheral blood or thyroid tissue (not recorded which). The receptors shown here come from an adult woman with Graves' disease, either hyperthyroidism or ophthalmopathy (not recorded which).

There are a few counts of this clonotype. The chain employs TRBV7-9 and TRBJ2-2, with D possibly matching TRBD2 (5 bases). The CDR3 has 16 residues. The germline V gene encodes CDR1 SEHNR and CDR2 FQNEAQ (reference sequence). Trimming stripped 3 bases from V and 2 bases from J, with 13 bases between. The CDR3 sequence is CASSLEVGGNTGELFF. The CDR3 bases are TGTGCCAGCAGCTTGGAGGTCGGCGGAAACACCGGGGAGCTGTTTTTT. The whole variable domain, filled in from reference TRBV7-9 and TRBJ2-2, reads DTGVSQNPRHKITKRGQNVTFRCDPISEHNRLYWYRQTLGQGPEFLTYFQNEAQLEKSRLLSDRFSAERPKGSFSTLEIQRTEQGDSAMYLCASSLEVGGNTGELFFGEGSRLTVL.

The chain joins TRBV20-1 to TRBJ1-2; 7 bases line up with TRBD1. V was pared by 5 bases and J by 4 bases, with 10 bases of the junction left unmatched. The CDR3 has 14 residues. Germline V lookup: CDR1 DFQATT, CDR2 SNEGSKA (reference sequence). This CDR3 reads CSADTGTEVYGYTF. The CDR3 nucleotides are TGCAGTGCTGATACCGGGACAGAAGTCTATGGCTACACCTTC.

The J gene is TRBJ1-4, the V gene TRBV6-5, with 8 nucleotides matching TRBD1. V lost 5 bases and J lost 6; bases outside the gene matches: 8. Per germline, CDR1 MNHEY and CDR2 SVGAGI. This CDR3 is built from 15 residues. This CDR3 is CASSIGTGYDEKLFF. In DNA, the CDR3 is TGTGCCAGCAGTATCGGGACAGGTTACGATGAAAAACTGTTTTTT.

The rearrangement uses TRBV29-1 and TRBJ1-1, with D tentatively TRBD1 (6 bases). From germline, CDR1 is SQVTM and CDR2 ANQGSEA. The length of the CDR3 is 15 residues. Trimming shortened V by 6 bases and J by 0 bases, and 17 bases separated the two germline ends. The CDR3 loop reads CSVFLGGNLNTEAFF. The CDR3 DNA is TGCAGCGTGTTTTTAGGGGGTAACCTGAACACTGAAGCTTTCTTT. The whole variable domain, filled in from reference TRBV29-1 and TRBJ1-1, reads SAVISQKPSRDICQRGTSLTIQCQVDSQVTMMFWYRQQPGQSLTLIATANQGSEATYESGFVIDKFPISRPNLTFSTLTVSNMSPEDSSIYLCSVFLGGNLNTEAFFGQGTRLTVV.

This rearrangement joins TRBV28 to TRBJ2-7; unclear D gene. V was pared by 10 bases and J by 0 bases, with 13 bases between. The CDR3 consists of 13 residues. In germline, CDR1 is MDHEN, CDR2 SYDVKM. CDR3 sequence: CATFPAFSYEQYF. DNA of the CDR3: TGTGCCACCTTCCCAGCTTTCTCCTACGAGCAGTACTTC.

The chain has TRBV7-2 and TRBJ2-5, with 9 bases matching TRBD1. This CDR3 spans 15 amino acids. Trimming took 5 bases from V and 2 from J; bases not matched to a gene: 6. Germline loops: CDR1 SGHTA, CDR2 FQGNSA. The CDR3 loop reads CASSAMGQGQETQYF. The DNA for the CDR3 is TGTGCCAGCAGCGCGATGGGACAGGGACAAGAGACCCAGTACTTC. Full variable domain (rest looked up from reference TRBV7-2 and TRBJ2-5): GAGVSQSPSNKVTEKGKDVELRCDPISGHTALYWYRQSLGQGLEFLIYFQGNSAPDKSGLPSDRFSAERTGGSVSTLTIQRTQQEDSAVYLCASSAMGQGQETQYFGPGTRLLVL.

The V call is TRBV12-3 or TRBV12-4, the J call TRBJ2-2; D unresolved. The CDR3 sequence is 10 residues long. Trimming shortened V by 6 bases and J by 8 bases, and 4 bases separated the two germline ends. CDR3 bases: TGTGCCAGCAGAATGGGGGAGCTGTTTTTT. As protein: CASRMGELFF.

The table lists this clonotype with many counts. The CDR3 loop reads CASSLTGGMYTEAFF. The CDR3 DNA reads TGCGCCAGCAGTTTGACAGGGGGTATGTACACTGAAGCTTTCTTT. The chain has TRBV5-1 and TRBJ1-1; 9 bases are shared with TRBD1. CDR3 length equals 15 residues. With 5 bases clipped from V and 3 bases from J, the junction kept 8 bases outside the gene matches. The germline CDR1 and CDR2 sequences are SGHRS and YFSETQ.

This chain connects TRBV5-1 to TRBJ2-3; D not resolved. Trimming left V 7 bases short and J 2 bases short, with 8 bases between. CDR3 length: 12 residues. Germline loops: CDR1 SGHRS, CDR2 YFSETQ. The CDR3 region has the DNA TGCGCCAGCCACAGCTTCACAGATACGCAGTATTTT. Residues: CASHSFTDTQYF.

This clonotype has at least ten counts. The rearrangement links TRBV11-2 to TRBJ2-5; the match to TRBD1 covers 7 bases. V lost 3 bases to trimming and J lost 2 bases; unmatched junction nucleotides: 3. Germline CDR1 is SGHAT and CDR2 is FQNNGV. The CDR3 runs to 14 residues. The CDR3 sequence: CASSFRTGQETQYF. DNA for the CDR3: TGTGCCAGCAGCTTCAGGACAGGTCAAGAGACCCAGTACTTC.

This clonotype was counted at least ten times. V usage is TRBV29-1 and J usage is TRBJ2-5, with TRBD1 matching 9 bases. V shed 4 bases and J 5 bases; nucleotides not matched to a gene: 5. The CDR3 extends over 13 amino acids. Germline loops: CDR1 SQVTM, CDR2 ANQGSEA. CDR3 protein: CSVGGTGTETQYF. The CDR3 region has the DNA TGCAGCGTTGGCGGGACAGGGACGGAGACCCAGTACTTC.

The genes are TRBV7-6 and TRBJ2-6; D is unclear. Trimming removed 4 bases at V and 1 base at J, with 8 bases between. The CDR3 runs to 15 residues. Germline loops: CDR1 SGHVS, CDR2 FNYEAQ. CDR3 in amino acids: CASSSEISGANVLTF. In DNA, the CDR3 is TGTGCCAGCAGCTCCGAAATATCTGGGGCCAACGTCCTGACTTTC.

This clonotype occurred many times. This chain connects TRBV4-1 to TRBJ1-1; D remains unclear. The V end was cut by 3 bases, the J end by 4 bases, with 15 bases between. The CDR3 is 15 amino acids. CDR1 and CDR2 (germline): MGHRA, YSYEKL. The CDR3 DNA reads TGCGCCAGCAGCCAGTGGCCCCTCTTAGGCACTGAAGCTTTCTTT. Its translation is CASSQWPLLGTEAFF.

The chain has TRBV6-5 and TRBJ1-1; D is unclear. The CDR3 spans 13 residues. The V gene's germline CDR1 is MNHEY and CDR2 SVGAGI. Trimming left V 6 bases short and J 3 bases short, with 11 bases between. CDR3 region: CASSADGDTEAFF. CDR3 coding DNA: TGTGCCAGCAGCGCGGACGGGGACACTGAAGCTTTCTTT.

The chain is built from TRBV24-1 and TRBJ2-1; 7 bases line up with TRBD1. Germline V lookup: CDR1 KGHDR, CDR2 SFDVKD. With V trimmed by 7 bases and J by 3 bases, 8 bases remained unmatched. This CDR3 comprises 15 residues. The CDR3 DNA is TGTGCCACCAGCAGAGAAACAGGGGACTACAATGAGCAGTTCTTC. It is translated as CATSRETGDYNEQFF.

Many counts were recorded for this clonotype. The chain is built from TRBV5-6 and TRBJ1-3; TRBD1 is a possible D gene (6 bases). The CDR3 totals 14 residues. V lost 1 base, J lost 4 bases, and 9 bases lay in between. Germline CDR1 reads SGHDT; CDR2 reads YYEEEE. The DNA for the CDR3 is TGTGCCAGCAGCTTGAGGACAGTAGGAAACACCATATATTTT. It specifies CASSLRTVGNTIYF.

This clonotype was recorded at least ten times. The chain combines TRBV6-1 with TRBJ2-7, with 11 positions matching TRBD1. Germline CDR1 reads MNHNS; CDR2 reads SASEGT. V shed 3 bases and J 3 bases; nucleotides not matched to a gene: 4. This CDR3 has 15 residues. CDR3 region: CASSEGQGGSYEQYF. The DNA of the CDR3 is TGTGCCAGCAGTGAGGGACAGGGGGGAAGCTACGAGCAGTACTTC.

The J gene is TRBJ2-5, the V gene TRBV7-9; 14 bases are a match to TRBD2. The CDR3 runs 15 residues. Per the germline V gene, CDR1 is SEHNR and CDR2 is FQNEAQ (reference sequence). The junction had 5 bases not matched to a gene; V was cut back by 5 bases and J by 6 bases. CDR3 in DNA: TGTGCCAGCAGCCGACTAGCGGGGGGGCCGAAGACCCAGTACTTC. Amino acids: CASSRLAGGPKTQYF.

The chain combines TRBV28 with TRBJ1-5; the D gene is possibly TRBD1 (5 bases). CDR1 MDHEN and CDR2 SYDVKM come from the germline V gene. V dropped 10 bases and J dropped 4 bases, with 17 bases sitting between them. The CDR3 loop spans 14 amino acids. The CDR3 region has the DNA TGTGCCACCATTACCGGGGGACGGAATCAGCCCCAGCATTTT. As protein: CATITGGRNQPQHF.

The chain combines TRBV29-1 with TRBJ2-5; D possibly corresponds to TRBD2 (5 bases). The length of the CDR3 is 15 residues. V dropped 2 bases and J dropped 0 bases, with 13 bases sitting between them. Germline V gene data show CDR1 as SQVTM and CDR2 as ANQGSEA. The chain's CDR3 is CSVEFLTKYQETQYF. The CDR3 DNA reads TGCAGCGTTGAATTCTTGACTAAGTACCAAGAGACCCAGTACTTC.

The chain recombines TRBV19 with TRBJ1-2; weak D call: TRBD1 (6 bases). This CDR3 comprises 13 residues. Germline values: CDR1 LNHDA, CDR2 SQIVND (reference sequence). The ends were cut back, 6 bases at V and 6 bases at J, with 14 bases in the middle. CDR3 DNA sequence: TGTGCCAGTAGCTTACAGGGTTTCAATGGCTACACCTTC. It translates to CASSLQGFNGYTF.

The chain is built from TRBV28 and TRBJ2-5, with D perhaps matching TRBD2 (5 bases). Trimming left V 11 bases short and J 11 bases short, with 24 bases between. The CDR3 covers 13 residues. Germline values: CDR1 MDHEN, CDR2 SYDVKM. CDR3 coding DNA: TGTGCCGCTTCGGGCCCCGCCGATTGGGAGCAGTACTTC. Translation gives CAASGPADWEQYF.

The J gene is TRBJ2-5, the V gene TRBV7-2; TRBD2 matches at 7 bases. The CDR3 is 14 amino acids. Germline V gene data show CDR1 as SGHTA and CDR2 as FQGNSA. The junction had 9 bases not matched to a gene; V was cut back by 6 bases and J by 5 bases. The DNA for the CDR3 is TGTGCCAGCAGGGGGGGGACCCACGACGAGACCCAGTACTTC. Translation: CASRGGTHDETQYF.

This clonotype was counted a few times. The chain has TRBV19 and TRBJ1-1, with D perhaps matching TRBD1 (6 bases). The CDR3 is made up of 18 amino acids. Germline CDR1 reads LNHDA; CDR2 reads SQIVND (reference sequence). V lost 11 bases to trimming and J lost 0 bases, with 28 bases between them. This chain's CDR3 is CAWKEGVSLPVMNTEAFF. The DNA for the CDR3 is TGTGCCTGGAAAGAGGGGGTTTCGCTCCCCGTCATGAACACTGAAGCTTTCTTT.

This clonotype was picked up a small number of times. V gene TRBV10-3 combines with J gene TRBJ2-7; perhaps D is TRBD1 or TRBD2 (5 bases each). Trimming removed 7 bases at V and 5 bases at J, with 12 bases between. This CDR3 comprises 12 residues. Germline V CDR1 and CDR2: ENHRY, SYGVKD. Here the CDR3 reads CAINEGLHEQYF. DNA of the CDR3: TGTGCCATCAACGAGGGGCTCCACGAGCAGTACTTC.

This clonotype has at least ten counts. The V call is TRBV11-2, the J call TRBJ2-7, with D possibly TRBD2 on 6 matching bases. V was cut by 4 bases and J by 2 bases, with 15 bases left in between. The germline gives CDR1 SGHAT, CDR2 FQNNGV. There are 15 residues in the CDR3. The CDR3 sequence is CASSWGVGEAYEQYF. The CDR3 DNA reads TGTGCCAGCAGCTGGGGGGTAGGGGAGGCCTACGAGCAGTACTTC.

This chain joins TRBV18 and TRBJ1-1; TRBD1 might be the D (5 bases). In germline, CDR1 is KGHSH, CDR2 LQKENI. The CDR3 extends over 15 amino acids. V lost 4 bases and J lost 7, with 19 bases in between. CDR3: CASSRGTSGLGEAFF. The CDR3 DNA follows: TGTGCCAGCTCACGCGGTACGTCAGGGCTTGGTGAAGCTTTCTTT.

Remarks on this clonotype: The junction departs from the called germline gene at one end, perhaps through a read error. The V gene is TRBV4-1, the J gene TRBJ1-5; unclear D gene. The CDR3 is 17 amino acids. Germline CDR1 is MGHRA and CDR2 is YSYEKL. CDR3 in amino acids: CASSQVATKGSNQPRHF. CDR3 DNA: TGCGCCAGCAGCCAAGTTGCCACAAAGGGCAGCAATCAGCCCCGGCATTTT.

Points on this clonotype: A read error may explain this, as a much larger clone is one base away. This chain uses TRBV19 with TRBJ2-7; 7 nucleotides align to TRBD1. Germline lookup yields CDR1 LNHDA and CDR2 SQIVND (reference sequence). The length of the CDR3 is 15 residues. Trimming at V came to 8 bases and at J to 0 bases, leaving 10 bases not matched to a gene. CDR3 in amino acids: CASGKGDSSSYEQYF. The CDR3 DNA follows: TGTGCCAGTGGTAAAGGGGACAGTAGCTCCTACGAGCAGTACTTC. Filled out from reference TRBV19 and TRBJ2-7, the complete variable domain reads DGGITQSPKYLFRKEGQNVTLSCEQNLNHDAMYWYRQDPGQGLRLIYYSQIVNDFQKGDIAEGYSVSREKKESFPLTVTSAQKNPTAFYLCASGKGDSSSYEQYFGPGTRLTVT.

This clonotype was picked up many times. The CDR3 region has the DNA TGTGCCAGCAGCCAAGACAGGGTGGCTGAAGCTTTCTTT. Protein sequence: CASSQDRVAEAFF. This chain uses TRBV9 with TRBJ1-1; TRBD1 agrees at 7 bases. The germline CDR1 and CDR2 sequences are SGDLS and YYNGEE. The CDR3 loop spans 13 amino acids. The V segment lost 4 bases and the J segment 6 bases; nucleotides outside the gene matches: 6.